A selection of T cell receptor beta chains follows, all from one sample in a study of blood T cell repertoires in COVID-19. Produced via immunoSEQ multiplex PCR; TCRdb's table is partial and in-frame only. The sample consists of some 270,000 clones, about 82% of them appearing once. The sample taken for sequencing was peripheral blood. All receptors come from a woman of 80 years or more with COVID-19, enrolled during active disease. The CDR3 runs from the conserved cysteine through the conserved F or W. The order of the fields is J gene, clone size, D gene, V gene, CDR3 DNA, CDR3 protein. D genes are given only for firm matches. Rows may omit the clone size; those that give it use once, few, many or a size class.

TRBJ2-2,NA,NA,TRBV4-2,TGTGCCGGCAGCCAAGAGAGCACCGGGGAGCTGTTTTTT,CAGSQESTGELFF
TRBJ1-2,few,NA,TRBV21-1,TGTGCCAGCTGTCGGTGCGGCGCGGCTAACTATGGCTACACCTTC,CASCRCGAANYGYTF
TRBJ1-2,NA,TRBD1,TRBV7-2,TGTGCCAGCAGCCACGGGGGACAGGGGGCGCGGGGCTACACCTTC,CASSHGGQGARGYTF
TRBJ1-1,NA,NA,TRBV10-2,TGCGCCAGCAGTGAGTCCCGGCGACTCGCTGAAGCTTTCTTT,CASSESRRLAEAFF
TRBJ2-6,NA,NA,TRBV5-1,TGCGCCAGCCGGACTGGAGGGTCCCACTCTGGGGCCAACGTCCTGACTTTC,CASRTGGSHSGANVLTF
TRBJ2-2,NA,TRBD1,TRBV5-5,TGTGCCAGCAGCGGAGCCGGGACAGGGTTTCTCGGGGAGCTGTTTTTT,CASSGAGTGFLGELFF
TRBJ1-3,NA,NA,TRBV5-1,TGCGCCAGCAGCCCGGGTAATTCCGGCTCTGGAAACACCATATATTTT,CASSPGNSGSGNTIYF
TRBJ2-5,NA,TRBD2,TRBV6-5,TGTGCCAGCAGTTACACCAGTCTAGCGGGTGGGACCCAGTACTTC,CASSYTSLAGGTQYF
TRBJ1-6,few,TRBD1,TRBV2,TGTGCCAGCAGGCGGACAGGGGGGTCACCCCTCCACTTT,CASRRTGGSPLHF
TRBJ2-7,NA,NA,TRBV5-1,TGCGCCAGCAGCTTGGAAGGCGGGGGACACAAATCCTACGAGCAGTACTTC,CASSLEGGGHKSYEQYF
TRBJ1-5,NA,NA,TRBV27,TGTGCCAGCAGCCTCGGAGGGAGTAAGAGCAATCAGCCCCAGCATTTT,CASSLGGSKSNQPQHF
TRBJ1-2,few,TRBD1,TRBV6-5,TGTGCCAGCAGTTACTCGAAGGGACAGGGTTACGGCTACACCTTC,CASSYSKGQGYGYTF
TRBJ2-3,NA,NA,TRBV5-1,TGCGCCAGCAAGGTGCGGCCGATTGGAGATACGCAGTATTTT,CASKVRPIGDTQYF
TRBJ2-3,NA,TRBD2,TRBV11-3,TGTGCCAGCAGCGACGGGACTAGCGGGGGCTCGAGCACAGATACGCAGTATTTT,CASSDGTSGGSSTDTQYF
TRBJ1-4,NA,TRBD1,TRBV3-1/TRBV3-2,TGTGCCAGCAGCCAAGATCCCCGGGACAGTAATGAAAAACTGTTTTTT,CASSQDPRDSNEKLFF
TRBJ1-3,NA,TRBD1,TRBV7-7,TGTGCCAGCAGCCCAGGGGGCCCGGGAAACACCATATATTTT,CASSPGGPGNTIYF
TRBJ2-7,NA,TRBD2,TRBV7-6,TGTGCCAGCAGCCCACGGAGCGGGGGACCCTACGAGCAGTACTTC,CASSPRSGGPYEQYF
TRBJ1-2,NA,NA,TRBV10-3,TGTGCCATCAGTGAAGAGGGAATCAACTATGGCTACACCTTC,CAISEEGINYGYTF
TRBJ1-4,NA,NA,TRBV30,TGTGCCTGGAACGACAGGGAAAAACTGTTTTTT,CAWNDREKLFF
TRBJ2-3,NA,NA,TRBV2,TGTGCCAGCAGTGGTAGAGGTACCACAGATACGCAGTATTTT,CASSGRGTTDTQYF
TRBJ1-1,NA,TRBD1,TRBV29-1,TGCAGCGGGCAGGGGGCAGGCACTGAAGCTTTCTTT,CSGQGAGTEAFF
TRBJ2-3,NA,TRBD1,TRBV7-8,TGTGCCAGCAGCTTACCGGGACAGGGGACAGATACGCAGTATTTT,CASSLPGQGTDTQYF
TRBJ1-2,NA,NA,TRBV2,TGTGCCAGCAGGCTCGGGGGAGACTATGGCTACACCTTC,CASRLGGDYGYTF
TRBJ1-4,few,TRBD1,TRBV2,TGTGCCAGCTCCATGGGACAGGAACCTAATGAAAAACTGTTTTTT,CASSMGQEPNEKLFF
TRBJ1-5,NA,NA,TRBV6-5,TGTGCCAGCAGTTACTCGAGCCGGGGAGGCCAGCCCCAGCATTTT,CASSYSSRGGQPQHF
TRBJ2-7,NA,TRBD1,TRBV5-6,TGTGCCAGCAGCTTGGGGTCGGGTAGGGGGCTCGAGCAGTACTTC,CASSLGSGRGLEQYF
TRBJ1-2,NA,NA,TRBV4-2,TGTGCCAGCAGCCAAGATCCTAGGGCGTCGGAGGCTCCCAACTATGGCTACACCTTC,CASSQDPRASEAPNYGYTF
TRBJ1-4,few,TRBD1,TRBV2,TGTGCCAGCAGCGTGACTGGGACAGAAAATGAAAAACTGTTTTTT,CASSVTGTENEKLFF